This T cell receptor delta chain came from a study of gamma-delta chains in newborns, infants, children. TCRdb reprocessed the reads through CATT. Among approximately 11,000 delta-chain clones listed, approximately 9.5% were seen once. Looked up from germline, CDR1 is GEAIGNYY and CDR2 is EKD. Trimming took 3 bases from V and 0 from J, leaving 19 bases between them. CDR3 length: 17 residues. This clone has just a few counts. The gene calls are TRDV2 and TRDJ1; maybe TRDD3 (6 bases). The sequence was collected from a child who was a newborn, infant or young child, either healthy, febrile or measles-vaccinated (not recorded which). Sequencing used blood. The chain's CDR3 is CACDFLGGEEDTDKLIF. CDR3 nucleotide sequence: TGTGCCTGTGACTTTCTTGGGGGGGAAGAAGACACCGATAAACTCATCTTT.